This T cell receptor (beta chain) is drawn from a study of T cell responses to AZD1222 COVID-19 vaccine. Generated by immunoSEQ multiplex PCR, the TCRdb table keeps only in-frame clones and is missing some. In the table there are fewer than 90,000 clones, almost 90% of which are singletons. The V gene lost 4 bases and the J gene lost 4 bases, with 8 bases spanning the gap. Per germline, CDR1 MGHRA and CDR2 YSYEKL. The CDR3 loop spans 13 amino acids. This TCR was recovered from an adult who received the AZD1222 COVID-19 vaccine. Material: peripheral blood, obtained 28 days after the second AZD1222 dose. The rearrangement links TRBV4-1 to TRBJ2-1; perhaps TRBD1 as D (5 bases). DNA for the CDR3: TGCGCCAGCAGCCGGACACTTTACAATGAGCAGTTCTTC. Translation gives CASSRTLYNEQFF.